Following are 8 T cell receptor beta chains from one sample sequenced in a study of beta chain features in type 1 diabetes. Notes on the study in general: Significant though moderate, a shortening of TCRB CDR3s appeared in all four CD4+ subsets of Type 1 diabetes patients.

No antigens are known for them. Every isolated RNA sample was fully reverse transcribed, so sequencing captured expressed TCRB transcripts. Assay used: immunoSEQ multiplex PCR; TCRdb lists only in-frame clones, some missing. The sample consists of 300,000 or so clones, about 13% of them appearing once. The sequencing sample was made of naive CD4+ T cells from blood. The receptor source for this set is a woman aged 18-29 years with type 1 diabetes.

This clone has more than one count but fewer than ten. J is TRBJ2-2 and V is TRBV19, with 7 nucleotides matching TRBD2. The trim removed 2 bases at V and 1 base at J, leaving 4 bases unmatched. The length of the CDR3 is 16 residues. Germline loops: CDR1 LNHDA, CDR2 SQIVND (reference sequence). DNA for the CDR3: TGTGCCAGTAGTATAAAGCGGGGAGGGAACACCGGGGAGCTGTTTTTT. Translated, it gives CASSIKRGGNTGELFF.

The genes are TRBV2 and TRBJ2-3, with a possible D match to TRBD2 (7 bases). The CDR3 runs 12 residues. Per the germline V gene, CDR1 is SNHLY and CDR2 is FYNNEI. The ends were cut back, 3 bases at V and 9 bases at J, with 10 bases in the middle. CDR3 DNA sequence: TGTGCCAGCAGTGAGGAGGGGGGGACGCAGTATTTT. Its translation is CASSEEGGTQYF. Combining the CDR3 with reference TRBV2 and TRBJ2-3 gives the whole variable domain EPEVTQTPSHQVTQMGQEVILRCVPISNHLYFYWYRQILGQKVEFLVSFYNNEISEKSEIFDDQFSVERPDGSNFTLKIRSTKLEDSAMYFCASSEEGGTQYFGPGTRLTVL.

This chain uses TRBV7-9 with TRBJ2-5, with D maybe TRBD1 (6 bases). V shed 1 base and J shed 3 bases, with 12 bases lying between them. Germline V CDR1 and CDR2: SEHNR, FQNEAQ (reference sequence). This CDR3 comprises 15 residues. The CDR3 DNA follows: TGTGCCAGCAGCTTAGTGCCTACAGGGAAAGAGACCCAGTACTTC. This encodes CASSLVPTGKETQYF.

CDR3 sequence: CASRMTGTSYNEQFF. CDR3 DNA: TGTGCCAGCAGGATGACAGGGACCTCCTACAATGAGCAGTTCTTC. This chain links TRBV7-2 with TRBJ2-1, with 7 bases that match TRBD1. The CDR3 is made up of 15 amino acids. The ends lost 6 bases at V and 0 bases at J; junction bases unmatched: 5. Germline-derived CDR1 and CDR2 are SGHTA and FQGNSA.

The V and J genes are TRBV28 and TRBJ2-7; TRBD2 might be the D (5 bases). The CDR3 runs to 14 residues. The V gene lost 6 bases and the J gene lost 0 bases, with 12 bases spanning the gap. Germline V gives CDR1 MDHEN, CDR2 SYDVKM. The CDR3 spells CASREGPSSYEQYF. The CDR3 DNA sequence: TGTGCCAGCAGAGAGGGCCCCAGCTCCTACGAGCAGTACTTC.

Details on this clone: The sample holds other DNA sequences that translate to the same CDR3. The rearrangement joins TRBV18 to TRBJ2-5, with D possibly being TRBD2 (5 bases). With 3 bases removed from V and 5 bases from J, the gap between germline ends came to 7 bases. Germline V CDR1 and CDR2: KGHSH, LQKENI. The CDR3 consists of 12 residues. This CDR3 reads CASSPSEETQYF. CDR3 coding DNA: TGTGCCAGCTCACCTAGCGAGGAGACCCAGTACTTC.

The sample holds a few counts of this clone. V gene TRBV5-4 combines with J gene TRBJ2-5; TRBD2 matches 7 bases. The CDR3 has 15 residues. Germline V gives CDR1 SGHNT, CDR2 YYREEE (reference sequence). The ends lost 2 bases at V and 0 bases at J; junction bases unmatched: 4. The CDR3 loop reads CASSFGGSYQETQYF. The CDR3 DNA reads TGTGCCAGCAGCTTCGGGGGGAGTTACCAAGAGACCCAGTACTTC.

CDR3 DNA: TGTGCCAGCAGCCCCGGACTGGCTCAAGAGACCCAGTACTTC. Amino acids: CASSPGLAQETQYF. This chain uses TRBV7-2 with TRBJ2-5, with D tentatively TRBD2 (5 bases). The CDR3 loop spans 14 amino acids. In germline, CDR1 is SGHTA, CDR2 FQGNSA. V dropped 5 bases and J dropped 2 bases, with 12 bases sitting between them.